The 14 T cell receptor beta chains listed next were all sequenced from one sample in a study of blood T cell repertoires in COVID-19. Generated by immunoSEQ multiplex PCR, the TCRdb table keeps only in-frame clones and is missing some. The sample lists about 180,000 clones; roughly 82% were seen once. Material: PBMCs or T cells enriched from blood (not recorded which). The receptor set was obtained from a man aged 45 to 65 who had recovered from COVID-19.

V usage is TRBV5-1 and J usage is TRBJ2-5; TRBD1 matches at 9 bases. The CDR3 consists of 15 residues. Germline CDR1 SGHRS, CDR2 YFSETQ. Trimming took 1 base from V and 4 from J; bases not matched to a gene: 5. This chain's CDR3 is CASSLLGTGIETQYF. The DNA for the CDR3 is TGCGCCAGCAGCTTGTTGGGGACAGGGATAGAGACCCAGTACTTC. Combining the CDR3 with reference TRBV5-1 and TRBJ2-5 gives the whole variable domain KAGVTQTPRYLIKTRGQQVTLSCSPISGHRSVSWYQQTPGQGLQFLFEYFSETQRNKGNFPGRFSGRQFSNSRSEMNVSTLELGDSALYLCASSLLGTGIETQYFGPGTRLLVL.

This clone was observed a few times. The CDR3 DNA reads as TGTGCCAGCAGCCCTACGGGGAGCTCCTACGAGCAGTACTTC. Its translation is CASSPTGSSYEQYF. The chain recombines TRBV7-8 with TRBJ2-7; tentative D call: TRBD2 (5 bases). The CDR3 runs 14 residues. The V and J ends lost 5 bases and 0 bases respectively, with 11 bases between them. In germline, CDR1 is SGHVS, CDR2 FQNEAQ.

This clone was picked up a small number of times. V usage is TRBV5-4 and J usage is TRBJ1-2; 7 positions agree with TRBD1. The V segment lost 1 base and the J segment 7 bases; nucleotides outside the gene matches: 7. The CDR3 spans 14 residues. The germline V gene has CDR1 SGHNT and CDR2 YYREEE (reference sequence). CDR3 in amino acids: CASSLIDREAGYTF. In DNA form, the CDR3 reads TGTGCCAGCAGCTTGATCGACAGGGAGGCTGGCTACACCTTC.

This clone occurred once. The rearrangement uses TRBV20-1 and TRBJ1-4; no clear D. The CDR3 runs 11 residues. The ends were cut back, 5 bases at V and 4 bases at J, with 5 bases in the middle. Germline lookup yields CDR1 DFQATT and CDR2 SNEGSKA (reference sequence). This CDR3 is CSASGNEKLFF. For the CDR3, the DNA is TGCAGTGCTTCGGGTAATGAAAAACTGTTTTTT.

The chain recombines TRBV7-3 with TRBJ1-1, with D possibly being TRBD1 (5 bases). The CDR3 has 15 amino acids. From germline, CDR1 is SGHTA and CDR2 FQGTGA. Trimming took off 2 bases at V and 1 base at J, with 11 bases between the two ends. The CDR3 loop reads CASSLQGRGNTEAFF. The CDR3 DNA reads as TGTGCCAGCAGCTTACAAGGGAGGGGGAACACTGAAGCTTTCTTT.

V is TRBV7-2 and J is TRBJ2-7; the match to TRBD1 covers 7 bases. V lost 3 bases, J lost 0 bases, and 2 bases stayed unmatched. In germline, CDR1 is SGHTA, CDR2 FQGNSA. The length of the CDR3 is 14 residues. The CDR3 sequence is CASSLDRSSYEQYF. CDR3 DNA: TGTGCCAGCAGCTTGGACAGGAGCTCCTACGAGCAGTACTTC.

The chain recombines TRBV6-2 or TRBV6-3 with TRBJ2-7, with D possibly TRBD1 on 8 matching bases. Germline CDR1 is MNHEY and CDR2 is SVGEGT. With 5 bases removed from V and 2 bases from J, the gap between germline ends came to 16 bases. CDR3 length: 15 amino acids. The CDR3 sequence is CASSSGQGLTYEQYF. For the CDR3, the DNA is TGTGCCAGCAGTAGCGGACAGGGACTAACCTACGAGCAGTACTTC.

The table lists this clone with many counts. The rearrangement links TRBV28 to TRBJ2-5, with D perhaps matching TRBD2 (6 bases). The germline CDR1 and CDR2 sequences are MDHEN and SYDVKM. V lost 7 bases and J 4 bases, leaving 13 bases between the germline ends. This CDR3 is 13 amino acids long. As DNA, the CDR3 is TGTGCCAGCAACGAAGCGGGCGGAGAGACCCAGTACTTC. Amino acids: CASNEAGGETQYF.

The chain recombines TRBV27 with TRBJ1-1, with TRBD1 matching 7 bases. The V gene end was trimmed by 8 bases and the J gene end by 5 bases; junction bases not matched to a gene: 11. The CDR3 totals 14 residues. Per the germline V gene, CDR1 is MNHEY and CDR2 is SMNVEV (reference sequence). The CDR3 nucleotides are TGTGCCAGCCGATCCTTTATACAGGGGACTGAAGCTTTCTTT. This translates into CASRSFIQGTEAFF.

The V and J genes are TRBV7-9 and TRBJ2-1, with 8 bases fitting TRBD1. Per the germline V gene, CDR1 is SEHNR and CDR2 is FQNEAQ (reference sequence). The CDR3 has 13 residues. The V and J ends lost 4 bases and 8 bases, in that order; junction bases with no gene match: 4. The CDR3 here is CASSWQGADEQFF. The CDR3, as DNA: TGTGCCAGCAGCTGGCAGGGGGCCGATGAGCAGTTCTTC.

The V and J genes are TRBV2 and TRBJ1-2, with D possibly TRBD1 on 6 matching bases. Trimming removed 6 bases at V and 6 bases at J, with 11 bases between. Germline assignment: CDR1 SNHLY and CDR2 FYNNEI. The CDR3 is made up of 12 amino acids. The CDR3 DNA follows: TGTGCCAGCAGGGCAGGGGTTGATGGCTACACCTTC. It is translated as CASRAGVDGYTF. Looking up the rest from reference TRBV2 and TRBJ1-2 gives the full variable domain: EPEVTQTPSHQVTQMGQEVILRCVPISNHLYFYWYRQILGQKVEFLVSFYNNEISEKSEIFDDQFSVERPDGSNFTLKIRSTKLEDSAMYFCASRAGVDGYTFGSGTRLTVV.

This chain connects TRBV9 to TRBJ1-3; TRBD1 aligns across 9 bases. The CDR3 covers 16 residues. The V segment lost 0 bases and the J segment 4 bases; nucleotides outside the gene matches: 5. Looked up from germline, CDR1 is SGDLS and CDR2 is YYNGEE. The CDR3 DNA reads TGTGCCAGCAGCGTAGAACAGGGGGCGTCCGGAAACACCATATATTTT. Its protein is CASSVEQGASGNTIYF. The variable domain in full, completed from reference TRBV9 and TRBJ1-3, reads DSGVTQTPKHLITATGQRVTLRCSPRSGDLSVYWYQQSLDQGLQFLIQYYNGEERAKGNILERFSAQQFPDLHSELNLSSLELGDSALYFCASSVEQGASGNTIYFGEGSWLTVV.

The chain employs TRBV11-3 and TRBJ2-2; TRBD1 is a possible D gene (6 bases). In germline, CDR1 is SGHNT, CDR2 YENEEA. This CDR3 comprises 17 residues. The V end was cut by 3 bases, the J end by 4 bases, with 18 bases between. The CDR3 is CASSLGPGQDSTGELFF. The CDR3 DNA is TGTGCCAGCAGCTTGGGTCCGGGACAAGACTCCACCGGGGAGCTGTTTTTT.

The V call is TRBV6-6, the J call TRBJ2-7; TRBD1 is a possible D gene (9 bases). This CDR3 is 16 amino acids long. The V gene's germline CDR1 is MNHNY and CDR2 SVGAGI (reference sequence). V lost 0 bases and J 4 bases, leaving 16 bases between the germline ends. The CDR3 nucleotides are TGTGCCAGCAGTTACTCCCGGGGGGGGACAGGGTACGAGCAGTACTTC. Its translation: CASSYSRGGTGYEQYF.